This TCR beta chain was sequenced in a study of cytomegalovirus exposure and HLA in healthy donors (dated by TCRdb to 2016 to 2017). With respect to the entire study: A later analysis indicated that the roughly 130 validation repertoires were generated on the platform also employed for the roughly 650 repertoires of the first cohort. A separate validation cohort of approximately 120 different subjects was used in addition to the approximately 640-subject first cohort. The study was designed to test whether signatures of past pathogen exposure could be identified by cataloging public T cell receptors. To predict cytomegalovirus infection status, the study combined high-throughput TCR immunosequencing, statistical association of individual TCRs with disease status, and machine learning. Here is what the overall study found, with its caveats: In both the original and validation cohorts, the classifier was reported to diagnose cytomegalovirus status with high specificity and sensitivity. The study gave a list of about 170 TCR beta chains associated with cytomegalovirus. According to the authors, the approach could potentially be generalized to other disease states and immunological phenotypes. In vitro tests confirmed that three of the cytomegalovirus-associated TCR beta chains recognize cytomegalovirus antigens. Across donors, most TCR sequences were observed very rarely, whereas some public TCRs were present in many individuals. All 120 or so repertoires were used to score co-occurrence in the validation cohort in a later analysis, because that analysis had no HLA typing for the cohort. A later analysis found that TCRs clustered in the first cohort also tended to co-occur in the 110 or so validation repertoires, with approximately 95% of cluster scores above 0.

Library generation was performed with the immunoSEQ multiplex PCR assay. The study's own analysis went as follows. To diagnose cytomegalovirus status from the catalog of TCR beta chain sequences, a statistical classification framework was built. TCRdb carries this immuneACCESS record with in-frame sequences only. Its versions omit some clonotypes, under half of them owing to an unresolved V gene in the studies checked, with the rest unexplained. V, J and clone size derive from that table, while D and trimming were established from the DNA sequence. The sample yields some 150,000 clones; approximately 89% were counted once. The biggest ten clones account for roughly 9.2% of the sample. The donors were included in the validation cohort of some 120 subjects, a group kept apart from the approximately 700-subject first cohort. For this clone: The target of this receptor is not known. No quality values exist for individual bases; no much larger clone is one base distant.

V and J lose 2 bases and 3 bases, and a span of 13 bases separates them. The CDR3 goes from the cysteine to the phenylalanine over 16 residues. Of all the DNA, just the CDR3 is kept, 48 bases in frame from base 1. The germline V gene encodes CDR1 MGHDK and CDR2 SYGVNS. The rearranged segments are TRBV25-1 and TRBJ2-2; a weak D assignment points to TRBD1 (5 bases agree). The sample consisted of PBMCs. This clonotype was sampled from a woman between 18 and 29 years old in good health and CMV-seropositive. The nucleotide sequence is given as TGTGCCAGCAGTGAAGGGGCAGGGCCGGACACCGGGGAGCTGTTTTTT. This is translated as CASSEGAGPDTGELFF.